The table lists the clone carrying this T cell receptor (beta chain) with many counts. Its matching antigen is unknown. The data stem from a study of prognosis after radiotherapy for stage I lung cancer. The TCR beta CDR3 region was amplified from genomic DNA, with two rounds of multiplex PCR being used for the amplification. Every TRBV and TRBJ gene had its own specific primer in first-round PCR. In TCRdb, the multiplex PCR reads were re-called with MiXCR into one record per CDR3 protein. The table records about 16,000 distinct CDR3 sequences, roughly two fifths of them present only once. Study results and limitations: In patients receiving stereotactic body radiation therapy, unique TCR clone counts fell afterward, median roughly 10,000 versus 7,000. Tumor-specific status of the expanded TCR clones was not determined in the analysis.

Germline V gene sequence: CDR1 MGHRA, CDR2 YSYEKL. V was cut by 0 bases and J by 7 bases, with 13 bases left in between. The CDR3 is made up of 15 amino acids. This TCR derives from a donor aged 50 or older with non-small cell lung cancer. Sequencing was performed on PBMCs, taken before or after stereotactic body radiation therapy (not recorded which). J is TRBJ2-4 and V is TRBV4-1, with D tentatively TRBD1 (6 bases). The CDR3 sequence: CASSQDRTGLNIQYF. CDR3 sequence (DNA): TGCGCCAGCAGCCAAGATAGAACAGGGCTCAACATTCAGTACTTC.